This TCR beta chain was profiled in a study of T cell responses to AZD1222 COVID-19 vaccine. General study results and limits: The study sampled repertoires only after the peak T cell response. Seropositive status at baseline applied to only a handful of AZD1222 recipients.

TCRdb's copy holds only in-frame clones and misses some; the assay was immunoSEQ multiplex PCR. The sample carries around 120,000 clones, 80% to 90% recorded once. Pooling covered second doses at about 4 or about 12 weeks. Worth noting for this clone: Its cognate antigen is unknown.

The sample was peripheral blood, taken 28 days after the second AZD1222 dose. This receptor was obtained from an adult who received the AZD1222 COVID-19 vaccine.

The chain's CDR3 is CASSPRSVASGYTF. In DNA form, the CDR3 reads TGTGCCAGCAGTCCTCGGAGCGTGGCGAGTGGCTACACCTTC. The chain carries TRBV28 and TRBJ1-2, with no clear D. CDR1 is MDHEN, CDR2 SYDVKM, per germline. Trimming took 5 bases from V and 7 from J, leaving 17 bases between them. This CDR3 has 14 residues.